The clone carrying this TCR beta chain came up once. V lost 5 bases and J lost 0, with 14 bases in between. The germline CDR1 and CDR2 sequences are LNHDA and SQIVND (reference sequence). CDR3 length: 16 residues. Study members were between about 18 and 89 years old and lived in 20 to 25 US regions. Two negative PCRs, clearance, or symptom resolution characterized the recovered Cohort 3 donors. This sample was included in a study of blood T cell repertoires in COVID-19. Study information: The samples span acute and convalescent COVID-19 from the United States, Italy and Spain. PBMCs, B-cell-depleted T cells, or T cells were the source of the cDNA or gDNA that made up the material.

The protocol was immunoSEQ multiplex PCR, while the TCRdb copy is restricted to in-frame clones and leaves out a portion. The sample shows about 380,000 clones, roughly 91% of them seen only once. Sequenced input: PBMCs or T cells enriched from blood (not recorded which). The rearrangement links TRBV19 to TRBJ1-3; D may be TRBD1 (6 bases). The TCR sequence derives from a woman aged 18-30 years who had recovered from COVID-19. The CDR3 DNA sequence: TGTGCCAGTAGTTCTTCGGGGACAATCTCTGGAAACACCATATATTTT. Translated: CASSSSGTISGNTIYF. The full variable domain, in which reference TRBV19 and TRBJ1-3 provide the parts outside the CDR3, is DGGITQSPKYLFRKEGQNVTLSCEQNLNHDAMYWYRQDPGQGLRLIYYSQIVNDFQKGDIAEGYSVSREKKESFPLTVTSAQKNPTAFYLCASSSSGTISGNTIYFGEGSWLTVV.